What follows are 27 T cell receptor beta chains derived from one specimen sequenced in a study of T cell responses to AZD1222 COVID-19 vaccine. Sequencing was performed with immunoSEQ multiplex PCR; in TCRdb, only in-frame clones are kept and a portion is missing. The table lists 120,000 to 150,000 clones, 88% of them singletons, with about 5.4% in the top ten. The sample in question was peripheral blood, obtained 28 days after the second dose of the MenACWY control vaccine. These receptors all stem from an adult who received the MenACWY meningococcal vaccine as a control.

The CDR3 nucleotides are TGCGCCAGCAGCTTGGGTCTGATGGGGAATTCACCCCTCCACTTT. Residues: CASSLGLMGNSPLHF. This chain uses TRBV5-1 with TRBJ1-6; D remains unclear. Germline CDR1 SGHRS, CDR2 YFSETQ. Trimming took off 0 bases at V and 7 bases at J, with 11 bases between the two ends. The CDR3 has 15 amino acids.

The chain joins TRBV11-3 to TRBJ1-1; maybe TRBD1 (6 bases). The CDR3 is 12 residues long. In germline, CDR1 is SGHNT, CDR2 YENEEA. Trimming left V 5 bases short and J 6 bases short, with 10 bases between. The CDR3 nucleotides are TGTGCCAGCAGCCAAAGGACAGCTGAAGCTTTCTTT. This gives the protein CASSQRTAEAFF. The complete variable domain, with remaining parts taken from reference TRBV11-3 and TRBJ1-1, reads EAGVVQSPRYKIIEKKQPVAFWCNPISGHNTLYWYLQNLGQGPELLIRYENEEAVDDSQLPKDRFSAERLKGVDSTLKIQPAELGDSAVYLCASSQRTAEAFFGQGTRLTVV.

The chain uses TRBV3-1 (or the pseudogene TRBV3-2) and TRBJ2-7; 10 bases map to TRBD1. J gave up 6 bases and V 4 bases, and 6 bases lay outside the gene matches. This CDR3 comprises 14 residues. CDR1 is LGHDT, CDR2 YNNKEL, per germline (reference sequence). CDR3 loop: CASSRPGQGIEQYF. DNA of the CDR3: TGTGCCAGCAGCCGACCGGGACAGGGGATCGAGCAGTACTTC.

The rearrangement joins TRBV9 to TRBJ2-1; a possible D gene is TRBD1 (6 bases). The CDR3 extends over 15 amino acids. V dropped 4 bases and J dropped 7 bases, with 18 bases sitting between them. CDR1 and CDR2 (germline): SGDLS, YYNGEE. The chain's CDR3 is CASSLEGTPQNEQFF. The CDR3 DNA sequence: TGTGCCAGCAGCCTAGAGGGGACACCCCAGAATGAGCAGTTCTTC.

The chain combines TRBV15 with TRBJ2-5, with unresolved D. In germline, CDR1 is LNHNV, CDR2 YYDKDF (reference sequence). Trimming stripped 5 bases from V and 4 bases from J, with 11 bases between. This CDR3 contains 13 residues. The CDR3 coding sequence is TGTGCCACCAGCCCGCGACTGGGAGAGACCCAGTACTTC. Its protein is CATSPRLGETQYF.

The table lists this clone with a few counts. V gene TRBV4-2 combines with J gene TRBJ2-7; 9 positions match TRBD1. V lost 0 bases, J lost 3 bases, and 9 bases stayed unmatched. Per germline, CDR1 LGHNA and CDR2 YNFKEQ. CDR3 length: 17 residues. CDR3 protein: CASSQDILGQGSYEQYF. In DNA, the CDR3 is TGTGCCAGCAGCCAAGATATTTTGGGACAGGGTAGCTACGAGCAGTACTTC.

The rearrangement links TRBV7-8 to TRBJ1-1; tentatively, D is TRBD1 (5 bases). V lost 4 bases, J lost 2 bases, and 8 bases lay in between. Germline CDR1 SGHVS, CDR2 FQNEAQ. The CDR3 extends over 13 amino acids. In nucleotides, the CDR3 is TGTGCCAGCAGCTCGGACACCAACACTGAAGCTTTCTTT. This gives the protein CASSSDTNTEAFF.

This chain uses TRBV6-5 with TRBJ2-3; 7 bases match TRBD2. This CDR3 spans 12 amino acids. The trim removed 9 bases at V and 6 bases at J, leaving 6 bases unmatched. In germline, CDR1 is MNHEY, CDR2 SVGAGI. The CDR3 sequence is CARFSGDDTQYF. The CDR3 DNA reads TGTGCCAGGTTCAGCGGGGACGATACGCAGTATTTT.

This clone was picked up a small number of times. The chain employs TRBV24-1 and TRBJ2-1; tentatively, D is TRBD1 or TRBD2 (5 bases each). Trimming stripped 7 bases from V and 8 bases from J, with 17 bases between. The CDR3 runs to 14 residues. From germline, CDR1 is KGHDR and CDR2 SFDVKD. As DNA, the CDR3 is TGTGCCACCAGCGTATTAGGGACCGTCCATGAGCAGTTCTTC. Amino acid sequence: CATSVLGTVHEQFF.

The chain combines TRBV29-1 with TRBJ2-5; D possibly corresponds to TRBD2 (6 bases). This CDR3 is 12 amino acids long. The germline V gene has CDR1 SQVTM and CDR2 ANQGSEA. The germline V and J ends were trimmed by 4 bases and 1 base, with 7 bases remaining between them. CDR3 residues: CSVAGGQETQYF. CDR3 nucleotide sequence: TGCAGCGTTGCCGGGGGCCAAGAGACCCAGTACTTC.

The rearrangement uses TRBV27 and TRBJ2-4, with D perhaps TRBD2 (6 bases). Trimming shortened V by 4 bases and J by 1 base, and 8 bases separated the two germline ends. CDR1 and CDR2 from the germline V gene are MNHEY and SMNVEV (reference sequence). The CDR3 is 14 amino acids. Here the CDR3 reads CASSSAGAKNIQYF. The CDR3 nucleotides read TGTGCCAGCAGTTCGGCGGGGGCCAAAAACATTCAGTACTTC.

CDR3 in DNA: TGTGCCAGCAGCTTGGGGACAGGGGACACTGAAGCTTTCTTT. This codes for CASSLGTGDTEAFF. V and J are TRBV5-4 and TRBJ1-1; TRBD1 agrees at 9 bases. CDR1 SGHNT and CDR2 YYREEE come from the germline V gene (reference sequence). The CDR3 consists of 14 residues. Trimming removed 0 bases from V and 3 bases from J; junction bases left unmatched: 0. Full variable domain (remainder filled in from reference TRBV5-4 and TRBJ1-1): ETGVTQSPTHLIKTRGQQVTLRCSSQSGHNTVSWYQQALGQGPQFIFQYYREEENGRGNFPPRFSGLQFPNYSSELNVNALELDDSALYLCASSLGTGDTEAFFGQGTRLTVV.

This sequence joins TRBV5-4 and TRBJ2-7; D perhaps matches TRBD1 (6 bases). CDR3 length: 13 amino acids. Looked up from germline, CDR1 is SGHNT and CDR2 is YYREEE (reference sequence). V lost 3 bases and J lost 1, with 8 bases in between. The CDR3 DNA sequence: TGTGCCAGCAGCTCCGGACAGTCCTACGAGCAGTACTTC. Encoded protein: CASSSGQSYEQYF.

The V and J genes are TRBV7-9 and TRBJ2-3; 11 bases agree with TRBD1. Germline loops: CDR1 SEHNR, CDR2 FQNEAQ (reference sequence). The length of the CDR3 is 14 residues. Germline trimming cut 8 bases from V and 3 bases from J; bases unmatched to any gene: 4. CDR3: CASGGDRGTDTQYF. The CDR3 bases are TGTGCCAGCGGAGGGGACAGGGGGACAGATACGCAGTATTTT.

The CDR3 protein is CASSPSRRRKGMNTEAFF. CDR3 in DNA: TGCGCCAGCAGTCCCTCGCGACGTAGAAAGGGAATGAACACTGAAGCTTTCTTT. V and J are TRBV23-1 and TRBJ1-1; D call uncertain. TRBV23-1 is designated an ORF whose function remains uncertain. This CDR3 contains 18 residues. V was shortened by 4 bases and J by 0 bases, with 21 bases between the two germline ends.

This clone has more than one count but fewer than ten. The chain joins TRBV27 to TRBJ2-1; D assignment may be TRBD1 or TRBD2 (5 bases each). This CDR3 spans 13 amino acids. The V gene's germline CDR1 is MNHEY and CDR2 SMNVEV (reference sequence). V was pared by 7 bases and J by 4 bases, with 11 bases between. The CDR3 DNA is TGTGCCAGCATGGCAGGGAGATACAATGAGCAGTTCTTC. It translates to CASMAGRYNEQFF.

This chain uses TRBV7-2 with TRBJ1-4; D is possibly TRBD1 (5 bases). Trimming removed 1 base from V and 7 bases from J, with 13 bases in between. CDR1 is SGHTA and CDR2 is FQGNSA in the germline V gene. The CDR3 has 15 amino acids. The CDR3 nucleotides are TGTGCCAGCAGCTTAGTCGGGGCTTCGGGTGAAAAACTGTTTTTT. Its protein is CASSLVGASGEKLFF.

The chain couples TRBV4-2 to TRBJ2-7, with D unresolved. Germline CDR1 reads LGHNA; CDR2 reads YNFKEQ. V gave up 0 bases and J gave up 2 bases, with 17 bases separating them. The CDR3 spans 17 residues. The DNA for the CDR3 is TGTGCCAGCAGCCAAGAATTGCCCCTATCAATACCCTACGAGCAGTACTTC. It codes for CASSQELPLSIPYEQYF.

The V and J genes are TRBV25-1 and TRBJ1-6; weak D call: TRBD1 (6 bases). Trimming stripped 6 bases from V and 6 bases from J, with 9 bases between. This CDR3 comprises 13 residues. The germline V gene has CDR1 MGHDK and CDR2 SYGVNS. This chain's CDR3 is CASRDSLNSPLHF. As DNA, the CDR3 is TGTGCCAGCAGGGACAGCCTTAATTCACCCCTCCACTTT.

The rearrangement joins TRBV27 to TRBJ1-2, with 8 bases matching TRBD1. CDR1 is MNHEY and CDR2 is SMNVEV in the germline V gene (reference sequence). J was trimmed by 2 bases and V by 2 bases; bases with no gene match: 7. The CDR3 totals 16 residues. The CDR3 loop reads CASSLAPRTGNYGYTF. CDR3 nucleotide sequence: TGTGCCAGCAGTTTAGCCCCCCGGACAGGGAACTATGGCTACACCTTC.

This chain joins TRBV15 and TRBJ2-7; possibly TRBD1 or TRBD2 for D (5 bases each). This CDR3 has 13 amino acids. V was trimmed by 5 bases and J by 2 bases, leaving 10 bases between them. Germline CDR1 LNHNV, CDR2 YYDKDF (reference sequence). CDR3 loop: CATSPGTTYEQYF. As DNA, the CDR3 is TGTGCCACCAGCCCCGGGACCACCTACGAGCAGTACTTC.

This clone was seen once. The chain combines TRBV7-9 with TRBJ1-2; 7 bases align to TRBD1. The germline gives CDR1 SEHNR, CDR2 FQNEAQ (reference sequence). CDR3 length: 15 amino acids. V lost 9 bases to trimming and J lost 4 bases; unmatched junction nucleotides: 14. This CDR3 is CASTGGTVDGYGYTF. The CDR3 bases are TGTGCCAGTACGGGGGGGACAGTTGATGGCTATGGCTACACCTTC.

The chain has TRBV6-5 and TRBJ2-2, with 9 bases aligning to TRBD1. The CDR3 covers 14 residues. Losses at the gene ends were 8 bases for V and 4 bases for J; bases not matched to a gene: 5. Germline CDR1 and CDR2: MNHEY and SVGAGI. The CDR3 DNA reads TGTGCCAGCCACAGGGGGCAAGGCACCGGGGAGCTGTTTTTT. It translates to CASHRGQGTGELFF.

This clone was recorded once. The rearrangement uses TRBV27 and TRBJ2-7; no reliable D call. This CDR3 has 15 amino acids. Germline V lookup: CDR1 MNHEY, CDR2 SMNVEV (reference sequence). The ends were cut back, 5 bases at V and 0 bases at J, with 14 bases in the middle. Here the CDR3 DNA reads TGTGCCAGCAGTCCCGCTCACCGGAGCTCCTACGAGCAGTACTTC. It is translated as CASSPAHRSSYEQYF.

This clone was seen more than once but under ten times. The chain couples TRBV12-5 to TRBJ2-5; D not resolved. This CDR3 has 13 amino acids. Trimming pared 4 bases from V and 2 bases from J, leaving 8 bases between. Looked up from germline, CDR1 is LGHNT and CDR2 is FRNRAP. This chain's CDR3 is CASGSATQETQYF. The DNA of the CDR3 is TGTGCTAGTGGTTCGGCAACACAAGAGACCCAGTACTTC.

Here the CDR3 DNA reads TGTGCCAGCAGCACGACGGCCAGCCAGTCCGGGGCCAACGTCCTGACTTTC. Translation: CASSTTASQSGANVLTF. The V call is TRBV5-4, the J call TRBJ2-6; D remains unclear. Germline-derived CDR1 and CDR2 are SGHNT and YYREEE (reference sequence). The CDR3 has 17 amino acids. Trimming shortened V by 4 bases and J by 4 bases, and 18 bases separated the two germline ends.

The V and J genes are TRBV2 and TRBJ1-2; possibly TRBD1 for D (5 bases). The CDR3 has 13 residues. Germline CDR1 reads SNHLY; CDR2 reads FYNNEI. Trimming left V 1 base short and J 5 bases short, with 8 bases between. The CDR3 bases are TGTGCCAGCAGTGAAGACGACAGTTATGGCTACACCTTC. As protein: CASSEDDSYGYTF.